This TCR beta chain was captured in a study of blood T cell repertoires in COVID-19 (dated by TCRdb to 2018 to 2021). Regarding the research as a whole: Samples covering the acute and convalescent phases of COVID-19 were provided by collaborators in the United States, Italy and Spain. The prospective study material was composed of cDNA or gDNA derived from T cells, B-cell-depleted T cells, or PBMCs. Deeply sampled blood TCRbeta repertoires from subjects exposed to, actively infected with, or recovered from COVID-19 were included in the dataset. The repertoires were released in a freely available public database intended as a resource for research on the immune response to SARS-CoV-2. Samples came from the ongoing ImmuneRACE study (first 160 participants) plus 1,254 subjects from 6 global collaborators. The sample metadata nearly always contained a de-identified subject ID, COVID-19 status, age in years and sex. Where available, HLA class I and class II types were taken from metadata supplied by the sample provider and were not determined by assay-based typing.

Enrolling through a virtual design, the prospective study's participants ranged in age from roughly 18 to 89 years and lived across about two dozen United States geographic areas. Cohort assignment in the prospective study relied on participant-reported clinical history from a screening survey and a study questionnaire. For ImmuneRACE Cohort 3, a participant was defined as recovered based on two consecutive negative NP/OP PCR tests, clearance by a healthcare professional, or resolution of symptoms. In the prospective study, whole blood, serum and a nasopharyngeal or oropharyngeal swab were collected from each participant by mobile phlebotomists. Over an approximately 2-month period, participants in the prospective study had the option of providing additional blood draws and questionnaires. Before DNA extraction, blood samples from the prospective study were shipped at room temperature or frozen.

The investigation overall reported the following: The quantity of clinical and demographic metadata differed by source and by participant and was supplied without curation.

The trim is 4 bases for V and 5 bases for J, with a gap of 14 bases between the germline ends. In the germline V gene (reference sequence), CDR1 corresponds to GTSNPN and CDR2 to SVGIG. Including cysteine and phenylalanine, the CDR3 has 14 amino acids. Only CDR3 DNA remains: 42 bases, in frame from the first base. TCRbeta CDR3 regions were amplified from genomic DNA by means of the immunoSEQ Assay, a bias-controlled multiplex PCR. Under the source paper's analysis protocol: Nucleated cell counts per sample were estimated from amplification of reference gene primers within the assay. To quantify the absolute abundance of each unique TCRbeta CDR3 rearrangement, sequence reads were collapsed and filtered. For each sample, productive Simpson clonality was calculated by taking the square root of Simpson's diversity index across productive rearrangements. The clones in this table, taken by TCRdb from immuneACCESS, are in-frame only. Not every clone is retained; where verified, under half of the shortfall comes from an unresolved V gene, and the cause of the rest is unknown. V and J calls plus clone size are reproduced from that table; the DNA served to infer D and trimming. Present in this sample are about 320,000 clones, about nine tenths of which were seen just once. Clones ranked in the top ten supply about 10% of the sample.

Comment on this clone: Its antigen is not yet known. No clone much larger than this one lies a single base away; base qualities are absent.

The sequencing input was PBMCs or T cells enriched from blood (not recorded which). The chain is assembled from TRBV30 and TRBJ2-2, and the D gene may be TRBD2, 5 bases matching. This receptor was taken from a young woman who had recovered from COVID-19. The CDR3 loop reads CAWTRRAPTGELFF. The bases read TGTGCCTGGACCCGGCGGGCCCCTACCGGGGAGCTGTTTTTT.